This TCR beta chain was retrieved from a study of blood T cells in healthy people across ages. In the case of this clonotype: What it binds is not known.

Study observations and caveats: Measured against age, TCR beta diversity per million T cells decreased in a roughly linear manner.

CDR1 is LGHNT, CDR2 FRNRAP, per germline. V lost 7 bases and J lost 0, with 7 bases in between. The CDR3 has 13 amino acids. Through a sample-barcoded 5' primer and a J-beta primer mix, a second PCR was run for roughly 6 to 11 cycles. TCRdb re-called the 5' RACE reads through MiXCR, storing one row per CDR3 protein. The data show fewer than 900,000 distinct CDR3 sequences, with 40% to 45% seen just once and roughly 20% held by the top ten. The chain has TRBV12-5 and TRBJ1-5, with D unresolved. The receptor was derived from a woman aged 60-75 years in good health. What was sequenced was blood. In DNA, the CDR3 is TGTGCTAGTGACTTGAATAGCAATCAGCCCCAGCATTTT. Translating gives CASDLNSNQPQHF.